What follows is one T cell receptor beta chain and its context. Its antigen remains undetermined. The sample holds no much larger clone one base away, and base qualities are not on file. Blood samples were collected up to 4 times in the first month after transplant and then at least monthly when available. These data belong to a study of graft-versus-host responses after intestinal transplantation (dated by TCRdb to the early 2020s). At the level of the whole study: Recipients received multivisceral, liver-intestinal, or isolated intestinal transplants. To identify alloreactive clones, pre-transplant mixed lymphocyte reaction products were sequenced and compared with unstimulated pre-transplant donor and recipient T cells. After intestinal transplantation, graft-versus-host and host-versus-graft alloreactive T cell clones in the graft, circulation and bone marrow were tracked using bulk TCR-beta CDR3 sequencing. Samples from three later patients were sequenced in-house on an Illumina MiSeq with MiXCR processing rather than by the commercial service. Anti-thymocyte globulin induction was given to all recipients, followed by maintenance tacrolimus and steroids for around three years. Donor T cell macrochimerism was defined as a peak of at least 4% donor T cells among recipient peripheral blood mononuclear cells. A cohort of under 30 intestinal transplant recipients, including one retransplant, was enrolled, and 3 patients lacking pretransplant specimens were excluded. Points the paper makes about the study in general: GvH clones turned up in recipient bone marrow, with some appearing earlier in ileal mucosa or blood, a pattern consistent with an intestinal mucosal origin. Conclusions were limited by the relatively low number and heterogeneity of intestinal transplant patients. High GvH to HvG T cell clonal ratios were observed in the allografts of patients with donor T cell macrochimerism. Early after transplant, peak levels of circulating GvH clones were found to be associated with declines in HvG clones.

The library was made by the immunoSEQ multiplex PCR assay. Adaptive Biotechnologies carried out high-throughput TCR-beta CDR3 sequencing of genomic DNA for most patients. The published analysis was carried out like this. TCR sequencing data were retrieved from Adaptive's ImmunoSEQ software for 15 to 20 patients, whereas a few other patients were processed with MiXCR and VDJtools. CDR3 nucleotide sequences shared by donor and recipient were removed because the origin of these sequences could not be assigned. At least 2-fold expansion over unstimulated cells and a minimum CFSE-low frequency of 0.002% (template counts) or 0.001% (read counts) were required for clones to be classified as alloreactive. Clones were considered mappable if detected in sequenced pre-transplant spleen, lymph node, or MLR CFSE-low populations of the donor or recipient. The cumulative frequency of alloreactive clones was calculated as a percentage of all sequences, weighted by copy number. This immuneACCESS table, as held by TCRdb, lists in-frame sequences with V and J called but not all clones. Of the missing ones, under half trace to an unresolved V gene in checked studies; the others have no known cause. V and J calls and clone size are as listed in that table; D and trimming were resolved from the DNA. Counted in this sample were some 15,000 clones; over 85% of them appeared once. 0.71% of the sample is taken by the ten largest.

The germline V gene yields SGHAT for CDR1 and FQNNGV for CDR2. V lost 4 bases and J lost 6 bases; the stretch between them is 10 bases long. From its cysteine to its phenylalanine, the CDR3 spans 13 amino acids. Kept here is only the CDR3 DNA, which spans 39 bases and is read in frame from base 1. The clonotype comes from a human patient who received an intestinal transplant, so some T cells may come from the graft donor. The sequence joins TRBV11-2 to TRBJ1-5, with no D gene named confidently. Sample: PBMCs, taken 9 days after transplant. The nucleotides read TGTGCCAGCAGCTCCGATTTAAGTCAGCCCCAGCATTTT. This translates into CASSSDLSQPQHF. Reference TRBV11-2 and TRBJ1-5 genes cover what lies past the CDR3, so the full variable domain is EAGVAQSPRYKIIEKRQSVAFWCNPISGHATLYWYQQILGQGPKLLIQFQNNGVVDDSQLPKDRFSAERLKGVDSTLKIQPAKLEDSAVYLCASSSDLSQPQHFGDGTRLSIL.